These T cell receptor beta chains were read from a single sample in a study of T-cell reconstitution after alpha-beta-depleted transplantation in children. TCRdb fed the PCR reads into MiXCR, producing one record per CDR3 protein. The sample records 200,000 to 250,000 distinct CDR3 sequences, under 30% being singletons. The sample was PBMCs, mostly from graft donor cells, taken 360 days after TCRalphabeta/CD19-depleted stem cell transplant. All receptors come from a female patient aged 2 to 10 who had a stem cell transplant for congenital amegakaryocytic thrombocytopenia, so the T cells may come from the graft donor. CDR3s include the opening cysteine and the closing phenylalanine or tryptophan. The D gene is left open where the match is weak. The size entry is marked missing in some rows and otherwise reads once, few, many or a size class.

V: TRBV12-3/TRBV12-4; size: few; D: TRBD1; J: TRBJ1-6; DNA: TGTGCCAGCAGCGTAACAGGGGGCTTTGATTCACCCCTCCACTTT; CDR3: CASSVTGGFDSPLHF
V: TRBV3-1; size: few; D: -; J: TRBJ1-2; DNA: TGTGCCAGCAGCCAAGGGAGGACAGCCAGAGCTAACTATGGCTACACCTTC; CDR3: CASSQGRTARANYGYTF
V: TRBV6-5; size: -; D: TRBD2; J: TRBJ2-3; DNA: TGTGCCAGCAGTTACTCCCGAACTAGCGCAGTAGATACGCAGTATTTT; CDR3: CASSYSRTSAVDTQYF
V: TRBV3-1; size: -; D: -; J: TRBJ2-3; DNA: TGTGCCAGCAGCCCTACGCGGGTAGATACGCAGTATTTT; CDR3: CASSPTRVDTQYF
V: TRBV2; size: -; D: -; J: TRBJ2-7; DNA: TGTGCCAGCAGTGAATCGGGGGTCCGCGGCGAGCAGTACTTC; CDR3: CASSESGVRGEQYF
V: TRBV20-1; size: -; D: -; J: TRBJ2-5; DNA: TGCAGTGCTAGAGGGCTGGGGGAGACCCAGTACTTC; CDR3: CSARGLGETQYF
V: TRBV28; size: many; D: -; J: TRBJ1-2; DNA: TGTGCCAGCAGCCCGCCGGCGACAGGAATCTATGGCTACACCTTC; CDR3: CASSPPATGIYGYTF
V: TRBV7-2; size: -; D: -; J: TRBJ1-6; DNA: TGTGCCAGCAGCTTAGTAGGGGGTAGATATTCACCCCTCCACTTT; CDR3: CASSLVGGRYSPLHF
V: TRBV7-8; size: -; D: TRBD1; J: TRBJ2-4; DNA: TGTGCCAGCAGCCCGAGAACCACAGGGGCTGCCAAAAACATTCAGTACTTC; CDR3: CASSPRTTGAAKNIQYF
V: TRBV14; size: few; D: -; J: TRBJ2-2; DNA: TGTGCCAGCAGCCAAGGGGGGAACGGGGAGCTGTTTTTT; CDR3: CASSQGGNGELFF
V: TRBV12-3/TRBV12-4; size: -; D: -; J: TRBJ2-7; DNA: TGTGCCAGCAGCCGCGGGACTTATTCCTACGAGCAGTACTTC; CDR3: CASSRGTYSYEQYF
V: TRBV27; size: -; D: -; J: TRBJ1-1; DNA: TGTGCCAGCAGACAGGGAGCTGAAGCTTTCTTT; CDR3: CASRQGAEAFF
V: TRBV7-8; size: few; D: -; J: TRBJ2-7; DNA: TGTGCCAGCAGCTTATACCGCGGCCGGGACTTAGAAGAGCAGTACTTC; CDR3: CASSLYRGRDLEEQYF
V: TRBV29-1; size: -; D: TRBD1; J: TRBJ2-5; DNA: TGCAGCGTGATGGGGACAGAGGCGGATCAAGAGACCCAGTACTTC; CDR3: CSVMGTEADQETQYF
V: TRBV7-2; size: -; D: TRBD1; J: TRBJ1-1; DNA: TGTGCCACCGGATTCACAGGGGGAGCTGAAGCTTTCTTT; CDR3: CATGFTGGAEAFF
V: TRBV20-1; size: -; D: -; J: TRBJ2-7; DNA: TGCAGTGCAAAGGAGGATTCATACGAGCAGTACTTC; CDR3: CSAKEDSYEQYF
V: TRBV7-8; size: -; D: -; J: TRBJ2-7; DNA: TGTGCCAGCAGCCACGGTGAAGGGATGACCTACGAGCAGTACTTC; CDR3: CASSHGEGMTYEQYF
V: TRBV20-1; size: few; D: TRBD2; J: TRBJ2-5; DNA: TGCAGTGCCGCTGGGACTAGCGGGGGCCAGGCGCAAGAGACCCAGTACTTC; CDR3: CSAAGTSGGQAQETQYF
V: TRBV6-1; size: -; D: TRBD1; J: TRBJ1-2; DNA: TGTGCCAGCAGTGAAGTCTTGGACAGGGCCCGCCTGAATAGTGGCTACACCTTC; CDR3: CASSEVLDRARLNSGYTF
V: TRBV9; size: -; D: TRBD1; J: TRBJ1-2; DNA: TGTGCCAGCAGCCCCGAAGGGGGTCAGGGGGCGGAGAACTATGGCTACACCTTC; CDR3: CASSPEGGQGAENYGYTF
V: TRBV3-1; size: many; D: TRBD2; J: TRBJ2-1; DNA: TGTGCCAGCAGCCAACTGATAGCGGGGGTTAATGAGCAGTTCTTC; CDR3: CASSQLIAGVNEQFF
V: TRBV7-2; size: once; D: -; J: TRBJ1-2; DNA: TGTGCCAGCAGCCGGGAAAGAACTTCAGGCTACACCTTC; CDR3: CASSRERTSGYTF
V: TRBV5-6; size: -; D: -; J: TRBJ2-7; DNA: TGTGCCAGCAGCCCGGTGGTGGGGGGCTCCTACGAGCAGTACTTC; CDR3: CASSPVVGGSYEQYF
V: TRBV6-5; size: few; D: TRBD1; J: TRBJ2-7; DNA: TGTGCCAGCAGTTACCTCTCCGGGACAGGGCCCATTGAGCAGTACTTC; CDR3: CASSYLSGTGPIEQYF
V: TRBV10-3; size: -; D: -; J: TRBJ1-3; DNA: TGTGCCATCAGTGATAACTATAACGGAAACACCATATATTTT; CDR3: CAISDNYNGNTIYF
V: TRBV5-4; size: many; D: TRBD1; J: TRBJ2-5; DNA: TGTGCCAGCAGCGCAAGGGGGCGGGAGACCCAGTACTTC; CDR3: CASSARGRETQYF
V: TRBV20-1; size: -; D: TRBD2; J: TRBJ2-7; DNA: TGCAGTGCTTCCTCGGGACTAGCGAGTCCCTACGAGCAGTACTTC; CDR3: CSASSGLASPYEQYF
V: TRBV20-1; size: -; D: -; J: TRBJ1-3; DNA: TGCAGTGCTAGGGAATCAGGGGGAAACACCATATATTTT; CDR3: CSARESGGNTIYF
V: TRBV4-3; size: few; D: -; J: TRBJ2-2; DNA: TGCGCCAGCAGCCAAGATCCCAGGGGAGAGGTTCGGTTGAGTGCGCTGTTTTTT; CDR3: CASSQDPRGEVRLSALFF
V: TRBV7-2; size: many; D: TRBD1; J: TRBJ2-2; DNA: TGTGCCAGCAGCCAGGGACAGGGGGCGCCCGGGGAGCTGTTTTTT; CDR3: CASSQGQGAPGELFF
V: TRBV3-1; size: -; D: -; J: TRBJ2-7; DNA: TGTGCCAGCAGCCAGGGGTTCTCGCTAGGCGAGCAGTACTTC; CDR3: CASSQGFSLGEQYF
V: TRBV5-1; size: many; D: TRBD1; J: TRBJ2-1; DNA: TGCGCCAGCAGCAGGACAGGGGGCAATGAGCAGTTCTTC; CDR3: CASSRTGGNEQFF
V: TRBV24-1; size: -; D: -; J: TRBJ1-5; DNA: TGTGCCACCCGCAAGGGTGGTAATCAGCCCCAGCATTTT; CDR3: CATRKGGNQPQHF
V: TRBV7-2; size: -; D: -; J: TRBJ2-2; DNA: TGTGCCAGCAGCTTAAGAGGTGTTGAGGGGGACACCGGGGAGCTGTTTTTT; CDR3: CASSLRGVEGDTGELFF
V: TRBV18; size: few; D: TRBD1; J: TRBJ1-2; DNA: TGTGCCAGCTCACCACGCGGGACAGGGATGAGGGCTAACTATGGCTACACCTTC; CDR3: CASSPRGTGMRANYGYTF
V: TRBV7-2; size: -; D: TRBD2; J: TRBJ2-7; DNA: TGTGCCAGCAGCTTTGTGACTAGCGGGAGCCTCTACGAGCAGTACTTC; CDR3: CASSFVTSGSLYEQYF
V: TRBV19; size: few; D: TRBD1; J: TRBJ2-7; DNA: TGTGCCCCCCGGGACAGCCGCTCCTCCTACGAGCAGTACTTC; CDR3: CAPRDSRSSYEQYF
V: TRBV7-2; size: -; D: -; J: TRBJ1-5; DNA: TGTGCCAGCAGCTTAGCGTTTTGGGGGGGACAAGGGAATCAGCCCCAGCATTTT; CDR3: CASSLAFWGGQGNQPQHF
V: TRBV29-1; size: few; D: -; J: TRBJ1-2; DNA: TGCAGCGCGACCACAGGGATAGGGTATGGCTACACCTTC; CDR3: CSATTGIGYGYTF
V: TRBV7-2; size: many; D: TRBD2; J: TRBJ2-3; DNA: TGTGCCAGCATCTGGGGGGGAAGCACAGATACGCAGTATTTT; CDR3: CASIWGGSTDTQYF
V: TRBV28; size: -; D: -; J: TRBJ2-7; DNA: TGTGCCAGCAGTCTCATGATCAGCTCCTACGAGCAGTACTTC; CDR3: CASSLMISSYEQYF
V: TRBV6-5; size: -; D: TRBD1; J: TRBJ2-1; DNA: TGTGCCAGCAGTTACTCACGAGGACAGGTTGAGAAGTTCTTC; CDR3: CASSYSRGQVEKFF
V: TRBV10-2; size: few; D: -; J: TRBJ2-5; DNA: TGCGCCAGCCAGACTACTCAACAAGAGACCCAGTACTTC; CDR3: CASQTTQQETQYF
V: TRBV20-1; size: -; D: TRBD1; J: TRBJ1-1; DNA: TGCAGTGCTAGACCCTTGGGACAGACGAACACTGAAGCTTTCTTT; CDR3: CSARPLGQTNTEAFF
V: TRBV5-8; size: -; D: -; J: TRBJ2-7; DNA: TGTGCCAGCAGCTTGGGAAAACCTCCCTATGTGTCGGACGAGCAGTACTTC; CDR3: CASSLGKPPYVSDEQYF
V: TRBV4-1; size: few; D: TRBD2; J: TRBJ2-7; DNA: TGCGCCAGCAGCCAAGTGGCTAGCGGGGACTACGAGCAGTACTTC; CDR3: CASSQVASGDYEQYF
V: TRBV4-1; size: many; D: -; J: TRBJ2-7; DNA: TGCGCCAGCAGCCTCGGGCCTTCAGTAGTTCCTATCTCCTACGAGCAGTACTTC; CDR3: CASSLGPSVVPISYEQYF